This T cell receptor (beta chain) is from a study of shared clonotypes between healthy human individuals. Study information: The cohort comprised a couple of women and a few men. Their ages spanned 18 to 49 years.

The V and J ends lost 4 bases and 4 bases, in that order; junction bases with no gene match: 4. Germline V CDR1 and CDR2: SGHNT, YYREEE (reference sequence). This CDR3 has 15 amino acids. The repertoire was sequenced with immunoSEQ multiplex PCR; TCRdb's copy has only in-frame clones and lacks some. The table includes fewer than 1.6 million clones, roughly 98.5% detected once. The rearrangement joins TRBV5-4 to TRBJ2-7; 14 nucleotides agree with TRBD2. The TCR was taken from a man aged 25-40 years in good health. Sequencing was done on a sample of naive CD4+ T cells sorted from blood. Specified subset: CD45RA+ positively selected. The CDR3 loop reads CASSPRTSGRYEQYF. Here the CDR3 DNA reads TGTGCCAGCAGCCCAAGGACTAGCGGGAGGTACGAGCAGTACTTC.